The 16 T cell receptor beta chains given below trace back to one sample, sequenced in a study of T cell responses to AZD1222 COVID-19 vaccine. The table came from immunoSEQ multiplex PCR; TCRdb's copy has only in-frame clones and leaves some out. The data contain some 140,000 clones, about 90% of them singletons. The starting material was peripheral blood, obtained 28 days after the second AZD1222 dose. The receptors come from an adult who received the AZD1222 COVID-19 vaccine.

The chain carries TRBV14 and TRBJ2-5; D might be TRBD2 (5 bases). The germline V and J ends were trimmed by 4 bases and 4 bases, with 16 bases remaining between them. The CDR3 consists of 15 residues. Germline lookup yields CDR1 SGHDN and CDR2 FVKESK. The CDR3 DNA reads as TGTGCCAGCAGCCCCACCGGGGTGGTGGGAGAGACCCAGTACTTC. Protein sequence: CASSPTGVVGETQYF.

This clone was seen a few times. The chain couples TRBV7-2 to TRBJ2-5; no clear D gene. Germline values: CDR1 SGHTA, CDR2 FQGNSA. Trimming stripped 2 bases from V and 4 bases from J, with 11 bases between. The CDR3 is 14 amino acids. The CDR3 sequence is CASSLPRFPETQYF. The CDR3 nucleotides are TGTGCCAGCAGCTTACCAAGGTTTCCAGAGACCCAGTACTTC.

V is TRBV5-1 and J is TRBJ2-1; 10 bases map to TRBD1. There are 15 residues in the CDR3. Trimming removed 3 bases from V and 4 bases from J; junction bases left unmatched: 4. The germline V gene encodes CDR1 SGHRS and CDR2 YFSETQ. The DNA of the CDR3 is TGCGCCAGCAGCTCCCGGGACAGGGGATACAATGAGCAGTTCTTC. The encoded protein is CASSSRDRGYNEQFF.

The chain couples TRBV7-2 to TRBJ1-5, with D possibly being TRBD1 (5 bases). Germline V gene lookup returns CDR1 SGHTA and CDR2 FQGNSA. Trimming took 5 bases from V and 7 from J, leaving 12 bases between them. The CDR3 has 13 residues. The CDR3 loop is CASSPDQGQPQHF. The DNA of the CDR3 is TGTGCCAGCAGCCCCGACCAGGGACAGCCCCAGCATTTT.

The CDR3 is CASGPTGEYEQYF. DNA of the CDR3: TGCGCCAGCGGACCGACAGGGGAGTACGAGCAGTACTTC. The gene calls are TRBV5-1 and TRBJ2-7; 8 bases agree with TRBD1. Germline CDR1 and CDR2: SGHRS and YFSETQ. This CDR3 is built from 13 residues. With V trimmed by 7 bases and J by 4 bases, 7 bases remained unmatched.

The J gene is TRBJ1-2, the V gene TRBV5-1, with 10 bases that match TRBD1. V was pared by 4 bases and J by 3 bases, with 6 bases of the junction left unmatched. CDR1 and CDR2 from the germline V gene are SGHRS and YFSETQ. This CDR3 has 15 residues. The CDR3 here is CASSLWTGGDYGYTF. The CDR3 nucleotides read TGCGCCAGCAGCCTATGGACAGGGGGTGACTATGGCTACACCTTC.

The genes are TRBV15 and TRBJ2-1, with 7 positions matching TRBD2. V dropped 0 bases and J dropped 4; count of bases not matched to a gene: 6. The CDR3 runs 16 residues. CDR1 and CDR2 (germline): LNHNV, YYDKDF (reference sequence). In nucleotides, the CDR3 is TGTGCCACCAGCAGAGATACTAGCGCGATGTACAATGAGCAGTTCTTC. Protein: CATSRDTSAMYNEQFF.

The gene calls are TRBV18 and TRBJ2-7; 9 bases are a match to TRBD1. This CDR3 contains 14 residues. Per the germline V gene, CDR1 is KGHSH and CDR2 is LQKENI. With V trimmed by 6 bases and J by 2 bases, 5 bases remained unmatched. As DNA, the CDR3 is TGTGCCAGCTCTCCAACAGGGGGCGCCTACGAGCAGTACTTC. It encodes CASSPTGGAYEQYF.

The J gene is TRBJ1-2, the V gene TRBV6-1; D call uncertain. Germline V gene sequence: CDR1 MNHNS, CDR2 SASEGT. V lost 6 bases and J lost 8, with 13 bases in between. The CDR3 consists of 12 residues. The CDR3 region has the DNA TGTGCCAGCAGGCGAGACGACTGGGGCTACACCTTC. This codes for CASRRDDWGYTF.

The chain is built from TRBV19 and TRBJ2-7, with 8 bases aligning to TRBD1. The CDR3 extends over 13 amino acids. CDR1 is LNHDA, CDR2 SQIVND, per germline (reference sequence). The ends lost 5 bases at V and 4 bases at J; junction bases unmatched: 4. The CDR3 spells CASSAGTGYEQYF. Here the CDR3 DNA reads TGTGCCAGTAGTGCCGGGACAGGATACGAGCAGTACTTC.

The rearrangement uses TRBV6-2 or TRBV6-3 and TRBJ1-2; possibly TRBD1 for D (6 bases). V was shortened by 2 bases and J by 7 bases, with 14 bases between the two germline ends. Germline values: CDR1 MNHEY, CDR2 SVGEGT. This CDR3 has 14 residues. The CDR3 bases are TGTGCCAGCAGTTACCCCGGGACACCGGGTGGCTACACCTTC. Amino acid sequence: CASSYPGTPGGYTF.

The chain carries TRBV4-3 and TRBJ2-5; perhaps D is TRBD1 or TRBD2 (6 bases each). The CDR3 runs 16 residues. Per germline, CDR1 LGHNA and CDR2 YSLEER. Between the trimmed V and J ends, which lost 2 bases and 1 base, there was a span of 14 bases. Here the CDR3 reads CASSQRGVAVQETQYF. The DNA of the CDR3 is TGCGCCAGCAGCCAAAGGGGGGTGGCGGTCCAAGAGACCCAGTACTTC.

This chain links TRBV18 with TRBJ2-5; D is unresolved. Between the trimmed V and J ends, which lost 6 bases and 5 bases, there was a span of 13 bases. Germline CDR1 is KGHSH and CDR2 is LQKENI. CDR3 length: 13 amino acids. The CDR3 bases are TGTGCCAGCTCTGGCAAGTCGGCGGAGACCCAGTACTTC. Translated: CASSGKSAETQYF.

This clone was recorded only once. The CDR3 DNA sequence: TGTGCCAGCAGCCACTCACCTGGCTACGAGCAGTACTTC. Its translation is CASSHSPGYEQYF. The gene calls are TRBV3-1 (or the pseudogene TRBV3-2) and TRBJ2-7; D gene ambiguous. V lost 3 bases and J 3 bases, leaving 9 bases between the germline ends. CDR1 LGHDT and CDR2 YNNKEL come from the germline V gene (reference sequence). The CDR3 extends over 13 amino acids.

The gene calls are TRBV5-6 and TRBJ1-3; tentative D call: TRBD1 (5 bases). This CDR3 is built from 15 residues. V was shortened by 4 bases and J by 4 bases, with 15 bases between the two germline ends. Germline lookup yields CDR1 SGHDT and CDR2 YYEEEE. The CDR3 is CASSPLFQGGNTIYF. The CDR3 coding sequence is TGTGCCAGCAGCCCACTCTTTCAGGGAGGAAACACCATATATTTT.

V is TRBV6-5 and J is TRBJ1-1; 9 nucleotides match TRBD1. The germline V gene has CDR1 MNHEY and CDR2 SVGAGI. CDR3 size: 13 residues. V lost 10 bases and J lost 6; bases outside the gene matches: 9. For the CDR3, the DNA is TGTGCCACCTCGTTAGACAGGGGGGCTGAAGCTTTCTTT. Its protein is CATSLDRGAEAFF.